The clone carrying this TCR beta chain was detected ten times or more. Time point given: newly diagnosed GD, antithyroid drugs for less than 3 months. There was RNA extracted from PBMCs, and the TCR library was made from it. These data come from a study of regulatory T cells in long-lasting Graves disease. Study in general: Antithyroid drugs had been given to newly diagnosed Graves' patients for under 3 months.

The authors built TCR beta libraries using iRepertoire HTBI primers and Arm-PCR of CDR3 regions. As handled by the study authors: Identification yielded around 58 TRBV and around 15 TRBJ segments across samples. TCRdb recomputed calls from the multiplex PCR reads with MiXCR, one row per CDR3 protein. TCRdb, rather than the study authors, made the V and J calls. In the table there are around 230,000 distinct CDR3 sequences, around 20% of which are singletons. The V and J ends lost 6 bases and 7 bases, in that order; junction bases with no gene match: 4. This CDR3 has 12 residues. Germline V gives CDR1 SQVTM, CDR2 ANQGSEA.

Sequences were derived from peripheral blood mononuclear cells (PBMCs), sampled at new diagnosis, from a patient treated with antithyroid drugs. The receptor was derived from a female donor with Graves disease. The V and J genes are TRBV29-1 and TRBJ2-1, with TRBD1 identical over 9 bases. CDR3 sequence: CSVGDRVNEQFF. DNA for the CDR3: TGCAGCGTGGGGGACAGGGTAAATGAGCAGTTCTTC.